Below are 5 T cell receptor beta chains sequenced from a single sample in a study of cytomegalovirus exposure and HLA in healthy donors. The PCR contained 60 Vbeta and 13 Jbeta primers. Assay: immunoSEQ multiplex PCR; the TCRdb copy retains only in-frame clones and omits some. This sample has 150,000 to 200,000 clones, with roughly 80% found just once. Sample: PBMCs. These receptors were obtained from a woman aged 40-49 years in good health and CMV-seropositive.

The genes are TRBV28 and TRBJ2-7; no firm D call. Germline CDR1 MDHEN, CDR2 SYDVKM. This CDR3 spans 13 amino acids. Trimming pared 6 bases from V and 0 bases from J, leaving 9 bases between. The CDR3 sequence is CASSQAASYEQYF. In DNA form, the CDR3 reads TGTGCCAGCAGCCAGGCCGCCTCCTACGAGCAGTACTTC. Variable domain in full (rest from reference TRBV28 and TRBJ2-7): DVKVTQSSRYLVKRTGEKVFLECVQDMDHENMFWYRQDPGLGLRLIYFSYDVKMKEKGDIPEGYSVSREKKERFSLILESASTNQTSMYLCASSQAASYEQYFGPGTRLTVT.

The chain employs TRBV28 and TRBJ2-2; TRBD2 matches 12 bases. The CDR3 consists of 19 residues. Germline V CDR1 and CDR2: MDHEN, SYDVKM. After removal of 4 bases from V and 4 bases from J, the junction contained 13 bases not matched to a gene. The CDR3 DNA reads as TGTGCCAGCAGTTATCTTCTAGCGGGAGGGGGTTTAAGCACCGGGGAGCTGTTTTTT. Its protein is CASSYLLAGGGLSTGELFF.

This chain joins TRBV11-2 and TRBJ1-6, with D possibly being TRBD1 (5 bases). This CDR3 is 15 amino acids long. V lost 0 bases and J 14 bases, leaving 17 bases between the germline ends. Per the germline V gene, CDR1 is SGHAT and CDR2 is FQNNGV. CDR3 protein: CASSLDNRDSSSLHF. DNA of the CDR3: TGTGCCAGCAGCTTAGATAACCGGGACTCGAGTTCCCTCCACTTT.

V and J are TRBV11-3 and TRBJ2-1; 10 bases align to TRBD2. After removal of 5 bases from V and 9 bases from J, the junction contained 10 bases not matched to a gene. The CDR3 extends over 15 amino acids. The germline V gene has CDR1 SGHNT and CDR2 YENEEA. The CDR3 protein is CASSGASGRIGEQFF. CDR3 DNA sequence: TGTGCCAGCAGCGGAGCTAGCGGGAGAATCGGTGAGCAGTTCTTC.

This rearrangement joins TRBV5-1 to TRBJ1-1, with a tentative D call TRBD1 (6 bases). Trimming left V 0 bases short and J 6 bases short, with 12 bases between. The CDR3 has 14 residues. Germline lookup yields CDR1 SGHRS and CDR2 YFSETQ. The CDR3 reads CASSLGGGAAEAFF. CDR3 DNA: TGCGCCAGCAGCTTGGGGGGGGGCGCCGCTGAAGCTTTCTTT.